The 2 T cell receptor beta chains below all came from one sample that was sequenced in a study of shared clonotypes between healthy human individuals. Sequencing was performed with immunoSEQ multiplex PCR; in TCRdb, only in-frame clones are kept and a portion is missing. The sample consists of more than 400,000 clones, around 80% of them appearing once. Sequenced input: PBMCs. The receptors shown here come from a woman between 40 and 55 years old in good health. Some clones in this sample may be carry-over from other donors' samples.

The gene calls are TRBV4-3 and TRBJ2-2; 9 nucleotides agree with TRBD2. This CDR3 spans 17 amino acids. V was clipped by 4 bases and J by 0 bases; unmatched bases: 6. Germline assignment: CDR1 LGHNA and CDR2 YSLEER. CDR3 coding DNA: TGCGCCAGCAGCCGCCTTAGCGGGGGCGCGAACACCGGGGAGCTGTTTTTT. As protein: CASSRLSGGANTGELFF.

This clone has a handful of counts. The V and J genes are TRBV2 and TRBJ2-3; D is uncertain. Germline-derived CDR1 and CDR2 are SNHLY and FYNNEI. V lost 4 bases to trimming and J lost 7 bases, with 6 bases between them. The CDR3 has 11 amino acids. The CDR3 DNA follows: TGTGCCAGCAGTGGGGGTTATACGCAGTATTTT. It yields the protein CASSGGYTQYF.